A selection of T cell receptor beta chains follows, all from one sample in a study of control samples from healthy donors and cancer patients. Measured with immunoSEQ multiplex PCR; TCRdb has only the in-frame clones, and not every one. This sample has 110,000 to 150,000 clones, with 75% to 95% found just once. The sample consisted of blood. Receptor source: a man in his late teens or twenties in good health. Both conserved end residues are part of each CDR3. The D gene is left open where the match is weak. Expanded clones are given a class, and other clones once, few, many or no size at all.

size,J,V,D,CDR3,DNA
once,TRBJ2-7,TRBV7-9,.,CASSLGPAREQYF,TGTGCCAGCAGCTTAGGTCCGGCGAGAGAGCAGTACTTC
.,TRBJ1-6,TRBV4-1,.,CASSQAQVGSDSPLHF,TGCGCCAGCAGCCAAGCACAGGTGGGGAGTGATTCACCCCTCCACTTT
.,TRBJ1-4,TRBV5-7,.,CASRSGQFLNEKLFF,TGTGCCAGCAGATCAGGACAGTTCCTTAATGAAAAACTGTTTTTT
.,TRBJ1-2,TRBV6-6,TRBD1,CASSLDRESGYTF,TGTGCCAGCAGTTTGGACAGGGAAAGCGGCTACACCTTC
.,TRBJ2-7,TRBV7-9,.,CASSSRTEQYF,TGTGCCAGCAGCTCCCGAACCGAGCAGTACTTC
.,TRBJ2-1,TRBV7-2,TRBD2,CASSFMTSGYNEQFF,TGTGCCAGCAGCTTTATGACTAGCGGGTACAATGAGCAGTTCTTC
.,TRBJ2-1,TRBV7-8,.,CASSWDRLFGGGDNEQFF,TGTGCCAGCAGCTGGGACAGGCTGTTTGGCGGGGGGGACAATGAGCAGTTCTTC
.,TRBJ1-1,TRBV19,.,CASRDPLGWAEAFF,TGTGCCAGTAGGGACCCTCTGGGGTGGGCTGAAGCTTTCTTT
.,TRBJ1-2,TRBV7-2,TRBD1,CASSLTGGRGYTF,TGTGCCAGCAGCTTAACAGGGGGGAGAGGCTACACCTTC
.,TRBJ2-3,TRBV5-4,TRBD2,CASSPGLAGNTDTQYF,TGTGCCAGCAGCCCGGGACTAGCGGGGAACACAGATACGCAGTATTTT
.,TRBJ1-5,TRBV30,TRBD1,CAWNRGDQPQHF,TGTGCCTGGAACAGGGGAGATCAGCCCCAGCATTTT
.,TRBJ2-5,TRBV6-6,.,CASSYPGAQETQYF,TGTGCCAGCAGTTATCCCGGGGCCCAAGAGACCCAGTACTTC
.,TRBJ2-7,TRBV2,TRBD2,CASRYRAGGLDEQYF,TGTGCCAGCAGGTACCGAGCGGGGGGGCTCGACGAGCAGTACTTC
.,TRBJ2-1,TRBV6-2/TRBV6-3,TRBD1,CASSQSGTGRHNEQFF,TGTGCCAGCAGCCAATCAGGGACAGGGCGCCACAATGAGCAGTTCTTC
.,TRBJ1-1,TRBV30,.,CAWTTGTEAFF,TGTGCCTGGACGACCGGCACTGAAGCTTTCTTT
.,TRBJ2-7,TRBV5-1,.,CASRSGGPPVGGGNEQYF,TGCGCCAGCAGGTCCGGTGGTCCCCCGGTGGGGGGTGGGAACGAGCAGTACTTC
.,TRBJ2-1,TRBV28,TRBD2,CASNKAGGYNEQFF,TGTGCCAGCAACAAAGCGGGGGGGTACAATGAGCAGTTCTTC
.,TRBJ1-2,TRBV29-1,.,CSVGYPTGRVGYTF,TGCAGCGTTGGGTACCCGACAGGTCGCGTTGGCTACACCTTC
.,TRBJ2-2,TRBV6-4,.,CASSDNSVTGELFF,TGTGCCAGCAGTGACAACAGCGTCACCGGGGAGCTGTTTTTT
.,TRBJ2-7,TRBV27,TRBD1,CASSRQTVQGNYEQYF,TGTGCCAGCAGTCGCCAGACCGTACAGGGGAACTACGAGCAGTACTTC
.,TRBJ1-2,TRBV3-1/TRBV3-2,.,CASSHLRAGYGYTF,TGTGCCAGCAGCCACCTCAGGGCCGGCTATGGCTACACCTTC
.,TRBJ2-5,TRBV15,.,CATSGGAQRPFAETQYF,TGTGCCACCAGCGGAGGGGCCCAGCGCCCGTTTGCAGAGACCCAGTACTTC
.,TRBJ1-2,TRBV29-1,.,CSGVTENYGYTF,TGCAGCGGGGTAACAGAGAACTATGGCTACACCTTC
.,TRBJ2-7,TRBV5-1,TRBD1,CASSRGQGGRNEQYF,TGCGCCAGCAGCAGGGGACAGGGAGGGAGGAACGAGCAGTACTTC
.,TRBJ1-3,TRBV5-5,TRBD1,CASSGIQGPGNTIYF,TGTGCCAGCAGCGGGATACAGGGGCCCGGAAACACCATATATTTT
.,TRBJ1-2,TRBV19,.,CASTPRRVFYGYTF,TGTGCCAGTACCCCCCGGAGGGTCTTTTATGGCTACACCTTC
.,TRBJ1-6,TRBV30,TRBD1,CAWSVEGAISFSSYNSPLHF,TGTGCCTGGAGTGTAGAGGGGGCGATCTCCTTTAGCTCCTATAATTCACCCCTCCACTTT
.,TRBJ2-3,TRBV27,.,CASSFSSGADTQYF,TGTGCCAGCAGTTTCAGCTCGGGGGCAGATACGCAGTATTTT
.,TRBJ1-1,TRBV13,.,CASSLSGVEAFF,TGTGCCAGCAGTCTTTCGGGGGTTGAAGCTTTCTTT
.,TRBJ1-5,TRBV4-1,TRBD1,CASSQEGQGVQPQHF,TGCGCCAGCAGCCAAGAAGGACAGGGCGTTCAGCCCCAGCATTTT
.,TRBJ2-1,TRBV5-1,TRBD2,CASSLVTGRGGLEQFF,TGCGCCAGCAGCTTGGTGACTGGGCGGGGGGGCCTGGAGCAGTTCTTC
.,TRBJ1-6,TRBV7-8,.,CASRQTGREVSPLHF,TGTGCCAGCAGACAAACAGGGAGGGAAGTGTCACCCCTCCACTTT
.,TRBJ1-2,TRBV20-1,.,CSARDMGGYTF,TGCAGTGCTAGAGATATGGGTGGCTACACCTTC
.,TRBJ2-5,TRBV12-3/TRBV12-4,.,CASSSEEETQYF,TGTGCCAGCAGTTCGGAAGAAGAGACCCAGTACTTC
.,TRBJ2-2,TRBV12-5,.,CASGPTGNTGELFF,TGTGCTAGTGGCCCAACAGGGAACACCGGGGAGCTGTTTTTT
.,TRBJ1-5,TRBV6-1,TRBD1,CASSDQGEGLQPQHF,TGTGCCAGCAGTGATCAGGGGGAGGGCCTTCAGCCCCAGCATTTT
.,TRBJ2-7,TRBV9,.,CASSVGIGFHEQYF,TGTGCCAGCAGCGTAGGAATAGGGTTCCACGAGCAGTACTTC
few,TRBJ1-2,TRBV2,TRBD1,CAIRTGLVNYGYTF,TGTGCCATAAGGACAGGGTTGGTGAACTATGGCTACACCTTC
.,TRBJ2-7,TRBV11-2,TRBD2,CASSLVSGGRIYEQYF,TGTGCCAGCAGCTTAGTTTCGGGGGGAAGGATCTACGAGCAGTACTTC
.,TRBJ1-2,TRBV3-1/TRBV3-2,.,CASSQVFVVLGEDGYTF,TGTGCCAGCAGCCAAGTCTTCGTGGTGCTCGGGGAAGATGGCTACACCTTC
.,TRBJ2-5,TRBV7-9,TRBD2,CASSPTGGGETQYF,TGTGCCAGCAGCCCAACGGGGGGAGGCGAGACCCAGTACTTC
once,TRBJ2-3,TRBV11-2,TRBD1,CASSPVPGQGADTQYF,TGTGCCAGCAGCCCGGTCCCGGGACAGGGGGCAGATACGCAGTATTTT
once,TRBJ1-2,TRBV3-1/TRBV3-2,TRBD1,CASSQIRDRAFDYGYTF,TGTGCCAGCAGCCAGATCCGGGACAGGGCTTTTGACTATGGCTACACCTTC
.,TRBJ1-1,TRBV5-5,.,CASSLIRERTEAFF,TGTGCCAGCAGCTTGATCCGGGAGAGGACTGAAGCTTTCTTT
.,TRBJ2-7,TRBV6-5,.,CASSYSGPPGDEQYF,TGTGCCAGCAGTTACTCAGGACCCCCCGGGGACGAGCAGTACTTC
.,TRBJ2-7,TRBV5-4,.,CASSSPYEQYF,TGTGCCAGCAGCTCCCCCTACGAGCAGTACTTC
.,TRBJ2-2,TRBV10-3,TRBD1,CAISERGGPNTGELFF,TGTGCCATCAGTGAGCGAGGGGGCCCGAACACCGGGGAGCTGTTTTTT
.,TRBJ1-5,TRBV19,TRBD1,CASSMNTGGIDNQPQHF,TGTGCCAGCAGTATGAATACAGGGGGCATCGACAATCAGCCCCAGCATTTT
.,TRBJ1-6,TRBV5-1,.,CASSLAVTADNSPLHF,TGCGCCAGCAGCTTGGCCGTCACAGCCGATAATTCACCCCTCCACTTT
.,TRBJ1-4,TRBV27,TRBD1,CASSFPVDRGEKLFF,TGTGCCAGCAGTTTCCCCGTGGACAGGGGGGAAAAACTGTTTTTT
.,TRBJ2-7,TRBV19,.,CASSIVLGVSYEQYF,TGTGCCAGTAGTATAGTCCTAGGGGTTTCCTACGAGCAGTACTTC
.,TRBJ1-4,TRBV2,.,CASKETNEKLFF,TGTGCCAGCAAGGAAACAAATGAAAAACTGTTTTTT
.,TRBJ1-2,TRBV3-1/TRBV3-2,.,CASSQGAKYGYTF,TGTGCCAGCAGCCAGGGGGCGAAGTATGGCTACACCTTC